A single sample gave rise to the 31 T cell receptor beta chains below, sequenced in a study of beta chain features in type 1 diabetes. The authors reverse transcribed all of the isolated RNA, so sequencing captured expressed TCRB transcripts. Method: immunoSEQ multiplex PCR; TCRdb's copy keeps in-frame clones and lacks some. The sample shows a few hundred thousand clones, 11% to 15% of them seen only once. The sequenced sample consisted of naive CD4+ T cells from blood. Source of these receptors: a man aged 25 to 40 in good health.

This chain uses TRBV7-9 with TRBJ2-3; 9 nucleotides agree with TRBD2. CDR1 is SEHNR and CDR2 is FQNEAQ in the germline V gene (reference sequence). CDR3 length: 14 amino acids. V gave up 3 bases and J gave up 4 bases; unmatched junction bases: 2. The CDR3 loop is CASSLRGGPDTQYF. CDR3 coding DNA: TGTGCCAGCAGCTTGCGGGGGGGACCAGATACGCAGTATTTT.

This clone has only a few counts. Additional DNA sequences in this sample encode the identical CDR3. The chain recombines TRBV25-1 with TRBJ1-2, with D uncertain. The CDR3 spans 12 residues. CDR1 MGHDK and CDR2 SYGVNS come from the germline V gene. Trimming cost V 5 bases and J 2 bases, with 6 bases left between them. CDR3 bases: TGTGCCAGCAGTCTCTCGAACTATGGCTACACCTTC. Amino acids: CASSLSNYGYTF.

The chain couples TRBV6-4 to TRBJ2-3, with 7 positions matching TRBD2. V shed 6 bases and J 3 bases; nucleotides not matched to a gene: 6. CDR1 is MRHNA, CDR2 SNTAGT, per germline. This CDR3 contains 14 residues. The CDR3 spells CASRTGLGTDTQYF. CDR3 nucleotides: TGTGCCAGCAGGACTGGACTAGGGACAGATACGCAGTATTTT.

This clone was observed a handful of times. This chain uses TRBV4-1 with TRBJ2-1, with 9 bases fitting TRBD2. CDR1 and CDR2 from the germline V gene are MGHRA and YSYEKL. CDR3 length equals 19 residues. Trimming removed 0 bases from V and 7 bases from J; junction bases left unmatched: 16. The CDR3 here is CASSQDRPSGISGRNEQFF. The CDR3 region has the DNA TGCGCCAGCAGCCAAGATCGGCCTAGCGGGATTAGCGGACGGAATGAGCAGTTCTTC.

This chain uses TRBV7-2 with TRBJ2-1; the D is unclear. Trimming removed 2 bases from V and 0 bases from J, with 8 bases in between. Germline-derived CDR1 and CDR2 are SGHTA and FQGNSA. The CDR3 has 15 residues. CDR3 DNA: TGTGCCAGCAGCTTACGTTCGAGCTCCTACAATGAGCAGTTCTTC. The encoded protein is CASSLRSSSYNEQFF.

The chain joins TRBV25-1 to TRBJ1-4; the match to TRBD1 covers 7 bases. With V trimmed by 5 bases and J by 5 bases, 8 bases remained unmatched. The CDR3 totals 15 residues. Germline-derived CDR1 and CDR2 are MGHDK and SYGVNS. As DNA, the CDR3 is TGTGCCAGCAGTCCCCCCGGGACAGCGAATGAAAAACTGTTTTTT. Protein sequence: CASSPPGTANEKLFF.

The V and J genes are TRBV2 and TRBJ2-5, with a weak D call TRBD1 (6 bases). Germline CDR1 and CDR2: SNHLY and FYNNEI. The length of the CDR3 is 15 residues. V was clipped by 6 bases and J by 1 base, with 15 bases between them. CDR3: CASSQGGHAQETQYF. CDR3 coding DNA: TGTGCCAGCAGCCAAGGGGGACACGCCCAAGAGACCCAGTACTTC.

The J gene is TRBJ2-5, the V gene TRBV7-2; no clear D. Trimming pared 0 bases from V and 7 bases from J, leaving 15 bases between. CDR3 size: 15 residues. Germline values: CDR1 SGHTA, CDR2 FQGNSA. CDR3 region: CASSLARHAPGTQYF. CDR3 DNA: TGTGCCAGCAGCTTAGCGCGACACGCACCCGGGACCCAGTACTTC.

This clone has only a few counts. This chain connects TRBV30 to TRBJ2-1; TRBD2 is a possible D gene (6 bases). The CDR3 is made up of 12 amino acids. Germline V gene sequence: CDR1 GTSNPN, CDR2 SVGIG (reference sequence). Trimming stripped 4 bases from V and 4 bases from J, with 8 bases between. In nucleotides, the CDR3 is TGTGCCTGGACTAGCGCTTACAATGAGCAGTTCTTC. It yields the protein CAWTSAYNEQFF.

This clone was counted a few times. The CDR3 DNA reads as TGTGCCAGCAGCACGGGGGGGCCGGGTGAGCAGTTCTTC. Translation gives CASSTGGPGEQFF. The gene calls are TRBV27 and TRBJ2-1; 8 nucleotides align to TRBD2. CDR1 is MNHEY, CDR2 SMNVEV, per germline (reference sequence). Germline trimming cut 6 bases from V and 9 bases from J; bases unmatched to any gene: 7. CDR3 length equals 13 residues.

The rearrangement links TRBV7-2 to TRBJ2-5, with D perhaps TRBD1 (6 bases). CDR3 length: 14 residues. V shed 5 bases and J shed 1 base, with 11 bases lying between them. Germline V gene sequence: CDR1 SGHTA, CDR2 FQGNSA. The CDR3 nucleotides are TGTGCCAGCAGCCTTTACAGGGCCCAAGAGACCCAGTACTTC. It specifies CASSLYRAQETQYF. Variable domain in full (rest from reference TRBV7-2 and TRBJ2-5): GAGVSQSPSNKVTEKGKDVELRCDPISGHTALYWYRQSLGQGLEFLIYFQGNSAPDKSGLPSDRFSAERTGGSVSTLTIQRTQQEDSAVYLCASSLYRAQETQYFGPGTRLLVL.

The chain combines TRBV10-3 with TRBJ2-2; 7 nucleotides align to TRBD1. There are 17 residues in the CDR3. V shed 0 bases, J shed 3 bases, and the junction held 7 bases outside the gene matches. CDR1 is ENHRY, CDR2 SYGVKD, per germline. The DNA for the CDR3 is TGTGCCATCAGTGAGTCCCTCGACAGGGATTACACCGGGGAGCTGTTTTTT. Its protein product is CAISESLDRDYTGELFF.

This clone showed up just a few times. The genes are TRBV9 and TRBJ2-1; 9 bases match TRBD1. The CDR3 is made up of 14 amino acids. J gave up 8 bases and V 3 bases, and 6 bases lay outside the gene matches. Per germline, CDR1 SGDLS and CDR2 YYNGEE. Written as DNA, the CDR3 is TGTGCCAGCAGCGCGGGACAGGGTGTGGATGAGCAGTTCTTC. Amino acids: CASSAGQGVDEQFF.

This chain joins TRBV9 and TRBJ2-3, with a possible D match to TRBD2 (6 bases). V was pared by 3 bases and J by 0 bases, with 11 bases between. The CDR3 spans 15 residues. Per the germline V gene, CDR1 is SGDLS and CDR2 is YYNGEE. CDR3 sequence reads: CASSAIGGSTDTQYF. DNA for the CDR3: TGTGCCAGCAGCGCTATTGGGGGGAGCACAGATACGCAGTATTTT.

V is TRBV14 and J is TRBJ2-5; TRBD1 agrees at 7 bases. The CDR3 has 13 residues. V dropped 3 bases and J dropped 2; count of bases not matched to a gene: 0. Germline values: CDR1 SGHDN, CDR2 FVKESK. CDR3 sequence (DNA): TGTGCCAGCAGCCAGGGACAGCAAGAGACCCAGTACTTC. Translated, it gives CASSQGQQETQYF.

This chain uses TRBV4-3 with TRBJ2-1; 8 bases are shared with TRBD2. The V and J ends lost 0 bases and 13 bases, in that order; junction bases with no gene match: 11. CDR1 LGHNA and CDR2 YSLEER come from the germline V gene. This CDR3 is built from 15 residues. The CDR3 nucleotides are TGCGCCAGCAGCCAAGATCTCGGGGTAGCGGGAACTCAGTTCTTC. As protein: CASSQDLGVAGTQFF.

In this sample, this clone turned up once. Compared with germline, one end of the junction differs, possibly owing to a read error. The rearrangement uses TRBV7-7 and TRBJ2-1; 11 bases are a match to TRBD2. CDR3 size: 14 residues. CDR1 and CDR2 (germline): SSHAT, FNYEAQ (reference sequence). The chain's CDR3 is CASSFSGRGDEQFF. The CDR3 DNA reads TGTGCTAGCAGCTTTAGCGGGAGGGGGGATGAGCAGTTCTTC.

The genes are TRBV5-5 and TRBJ2-7; 7 positions agree with TRBD1. With V trimmed by 4 bases and J by 3 bases, 7 bases remained unmatched. Germline V gene data show CDR1 as SGHKS and CDR2 as YYEKEE (reference sequence). This CDR3 contains 14 residues. The CDR3 loop is CASSIGQANYEQYF. The CDR3 DNA sequence: TGTGCCAGCAGCATAGGACAGGCGAACTACGAGCAGTACTTC. The whole variable domain, remainder taken from reference TRBV5-5 and TRBJ2-7, is DAGVTQSPTHLIKTRGQQVTLRCSPISGHKSVSWYQQVLGQGPQFIFQYYEKEERGRGNFPDRFSARQFPNYSSELNVNALLLGDSALYLCASSIGQANYEQYFGPGTRLTVT.

Only a few counts were recorded for this clone. Other nucleotide sequences from this sample produce the same CDR3. The chain carries TRBV4-3 and TRBJ2-3; TRBD2 aligns across 10 bases. Germline V CDR1 and CDR2: LGHNA, YSLEER. CDR3 length equals 16 residues. Trimming took 1 base from V and 1 from J; bases not matched to a gene: 2. The CDR3 spells CASSQGGLAGTDTQYF. The DNA of the CDR3 is TGCGCCAGCAGCCAAGGTGGACTAGCGGGCACAGATACGCAGTATTTT.

This chain uses TRBV7-2 with TRBJ2-3; no firm D call. The CDR3 extends over 14 amino acids. Trimming pared 2 bases from V and 2 bases from J, leaving 8 bases between. CDR1 and CDR2 (germline): SGHTA, FQGNSA. This CDR3 reads CASSLRVYTDTQYF. Written as DNA, the CDR3 is TGTGCCAGCAGCTTAAGGGTTTACACAGATACGCAGTATTTT.

The rearrangement links TRBV28 to TRBJ2-1; D possibly corresponds to TRBD2 (6 bases). The CDR3 spans 12 residues. Germline CDR1 reads MDHEN; CDR2 reads SYDVKM. Trimming took 10 bases from V and 7 from J, leaving 14 bases between them. Here the CDR3 reads CAITPSGNEQFF. The DNA for the CDR3 is TGTGCCATAACACCAAGCGGGAATGAGCAGTTCTTC.

The gene calls are TRBV2 and TRBJ2-1; possibly TRBD2 for D (6 bases). Germline CDR1 SNHLY, CDR2 FYNNEI. This CDR3 is 14 amino acids long. Trimming removed 8 bases from V and 6 bases from J, with 17 bases in between. CDR3 loop: CASSGAAIFNEQFF. The CDR3 bases are TGTGCCAGCTCGGGAGCGGCAATTTTCAATGAGCAGTTCTTC.

This chain uses TRBV11-3 with TRBJ2-1; D is ambiguous. In germline, CDR1 is SGHNT, CDR2 YENEEA. The CDR3 spans 14 residues. Trimming took off 5 bases at V and 4 bases at J, with 12 bases between the two ends. The CDR3 reads CASSASHGYNEQFF. The CDR3 DNA is TGTGCCAGCAGCGCCTCTCACGGATACAATGAGCAGTTCTTC.

The rearrangement links TRBV21-1 to TRBJ1-6; the table's D gene call, TRBD1, was not cross checked with the DNA. TRBV21-1 is assigned pseudogene status. The CDR3 covers 15 residues. The CDR3 bases are TGTGCCAGCAGCAAAGCGGCCAGGTTATGGTCACCCCTCCACTTT. Amino acids: CASSKAARLWSPLHF.

This clone has just a few counts. The chain couples TRBV27 to TRBJ1-1; D gene ambiguous. The CDR3 runs 12 residues. Germline CDR1 is MNHEY and CDR2 is SMNVEV (reference sequence). V was pared by 4 bases and J by 4 bases, with 7 bases between. Here the CDR3 reads CASSSIGTEAFF. The CDR3 region has the DNA TGTGCCAGCAGTTCGATCGGCACTGAAGCTTTCTTT.

There are a few counts of this clone. The rearrangement uses TRBV7-2 and TRBJ2-1; D is perhaps TRBD1 or TRBD2 (5 bases each). The germline CDR1 and CDR2 sequences are SGHTA and FQGNSA. The CDR3 consists of 13 residues. Trimming stripped 2 bases from V and 6 bases from J, with 8 bases between. This chain's CDR3 is CASSLRGVNEQFF. The CDR3 region has the DNA TGTGCCAGCAGCTTACGAGGGGTCAATGAGCAGTTCTTC.

This clone appeared a few times. The chain carries TRBV21-1 and TRBJ2-7; the table's TRBD1 call for D was not verified on the DNA. TRBV21-1 is designated a pseudogene. This CDR3 has 13 residues. The CDR3 region has the DNA TGTGCCAGCAACCCCGGACAGAGCTACGAGCAGTACGTC. This translates into CASNPGQSYEQYV.

This clone was observed a handful of times. This rearrangement joins TRBV5-1 to TRBJ2-7; possibly TRBD1 for D (5 bases). Between the trimmed V and J ends, which lost 0 bases and 2 bases, there was a span of 12 bases. CDR1 and CDR2 from the germline V gene are SGHRS and YFSETQ. The CDR3 sequence is 15 residues long. CDR3 in amino acids: CASSLDPGSTYEQYF. The DNA for the CDR3 is TGCGCCAGCAGCTTGGATCCAGGGTCAACCTACGAGCAGTACTTC.

This chain uses TRBV2 with TRBJ2-3; unclear D gene. Trimming shortened V by 4 bases and J by 4 bases, and 12 bases separated the two germline ends. Germline V gene data show CDR1 as SNHLY and CDR2 as FYNNEI. The CDR3 totals 14 residues. CDR3 amino acids: CASSGWAEADTQYF. CDR3 DNA sequence: TGTGCCAGCAGTGGGTGGGCCGAAGCAGATACGCAGTATTTT.

V usage is TRBV30 and J usage is TRBJ2-1, with D possibly matching TRBD2 (6 bases). CDR3 length: 13 residues. V shed 4 bases and J shed 2 bases, with 9 bases lying between them. Germline V gives CDR1 GTSNPN, CDR2 SVGIG (reference sequence). The chain's CDR3 is CAWTAGTYNEQFF. The CDR3, as DNA: TGTGCCTGGACCGCGGGAACCTACAATGAGCAGTTCTTC.

This clone showed up just a few times. This sequence joins TRBV14 and TRBJ2-7, with TRBD2 identical over 10 bases. Germline V gene sequence: CDR1 SGHDN, CDR2 FVKESK. The J segment lost 4 bases and the V segment lost 4 bases, leaving 16 bases of the junction unmatched. The CDR3 loop spans 18 amino acids. DNA for the CDR3: TGTGCCAGCAGCCGACCGGGACTAGCGTTTGGGAGGAGGTACGAGCAGTACGTC. Protein product: CASSRPGLAFGRRYEQYV.